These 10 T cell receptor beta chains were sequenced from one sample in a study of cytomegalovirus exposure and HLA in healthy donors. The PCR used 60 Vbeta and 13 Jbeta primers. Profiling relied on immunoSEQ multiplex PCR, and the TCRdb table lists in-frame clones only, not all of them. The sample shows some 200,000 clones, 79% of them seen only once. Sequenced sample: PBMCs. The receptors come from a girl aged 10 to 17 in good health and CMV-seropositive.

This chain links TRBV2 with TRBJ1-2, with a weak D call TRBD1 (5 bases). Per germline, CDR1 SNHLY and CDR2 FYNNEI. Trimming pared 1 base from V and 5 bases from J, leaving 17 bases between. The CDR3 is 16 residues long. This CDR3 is CASSEGGSREGYGYTF. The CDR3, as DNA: TGTGCCAGCAGTGAAGGTGGTAGTAGGGAGGGGTATGGCTACACCTTC.

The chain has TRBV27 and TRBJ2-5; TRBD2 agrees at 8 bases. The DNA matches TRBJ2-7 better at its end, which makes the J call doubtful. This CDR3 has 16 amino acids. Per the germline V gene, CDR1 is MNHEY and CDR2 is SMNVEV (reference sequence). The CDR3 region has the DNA TGTGCCAGCAGTTTTAAAGGGGCGGGGGGTACCTACGAGCAGTACTTC. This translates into CASSFKGAGGTYEQYF.

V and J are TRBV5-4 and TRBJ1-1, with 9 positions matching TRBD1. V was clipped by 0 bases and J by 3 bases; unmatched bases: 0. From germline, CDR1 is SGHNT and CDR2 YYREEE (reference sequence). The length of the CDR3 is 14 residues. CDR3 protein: CASSLGDRDTEAFF. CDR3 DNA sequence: TGTGCCAGCAGCTTGGGGGACAGGGACACTGAAGCTTTCTTT.

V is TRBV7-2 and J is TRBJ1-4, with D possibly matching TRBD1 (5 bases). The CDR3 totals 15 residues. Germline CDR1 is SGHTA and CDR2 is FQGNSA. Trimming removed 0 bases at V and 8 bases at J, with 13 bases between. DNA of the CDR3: TGTGCCAGCAGCTTAGCCGGTGCAGGGTGGGAAAAACTGTTTTTT. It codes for CASSLAGAGWEKLFF. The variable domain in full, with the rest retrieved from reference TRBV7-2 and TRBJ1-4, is GAGVSQSPSNKVTEKGKDVELRCDPISGHTALYWYRQSLGQGLEFLIYFQGNSAPDKSGLPSDRFSAERTGGSVSTLTIQRTQQEDSAVYLCASSLAGAGWEKLFFGSGTQLSVL.

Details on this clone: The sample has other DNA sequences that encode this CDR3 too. The CDR3 sequence is CASSQGQGNEKLFF. DNA for the CDR3: TGCGCCAGCAGCCAGGGACAGGGGAATGAAAAACTGTTTTTT. The chain has TRBV4-3 and TRBJ1-4; TRBD1 agrees at 10 bases. The CDR3 spans 14 residues. The V segment lost 3 bases and the J segment 5 bases; nucleotides outside the gene matches: 0. Germline assignment: CDR1 LGHNA and CDR2 YSLEER.

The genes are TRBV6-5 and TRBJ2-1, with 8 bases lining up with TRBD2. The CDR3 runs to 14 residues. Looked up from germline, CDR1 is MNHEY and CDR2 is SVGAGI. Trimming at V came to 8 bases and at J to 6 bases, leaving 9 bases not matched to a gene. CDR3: CASGRSGGLNEQFF. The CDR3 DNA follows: TGTGCCAGCGGACGCTCGGGGGGGCTCAATGAGCAGTTCTTC.

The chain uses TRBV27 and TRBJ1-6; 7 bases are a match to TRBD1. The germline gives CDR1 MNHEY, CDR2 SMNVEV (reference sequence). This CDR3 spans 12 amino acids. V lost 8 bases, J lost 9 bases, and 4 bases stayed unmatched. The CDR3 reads CASATGASPLHF. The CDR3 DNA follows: TGTGCCAGCGCCACAGGGGCTTCACCCCTCCACTTT.

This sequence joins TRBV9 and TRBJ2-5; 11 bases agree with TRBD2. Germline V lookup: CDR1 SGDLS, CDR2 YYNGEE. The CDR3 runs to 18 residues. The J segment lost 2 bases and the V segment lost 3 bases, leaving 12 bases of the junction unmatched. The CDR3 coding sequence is TGTGCCAGCAGCGCCTCCGCTTGGGCTAGCGGGGGGCAAGAGACCCAGTACTTC. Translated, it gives CASSASAWASGGQETQYF.

CDR3 residues: CSVGDRGPVEQYF. CDR3 nucleotides: TGCAGCGTTGGAGACAGGGGGCCTGTCGAGCAGTACTTC. V usage is TRBV29-1 and J usage is TRBJ2-7, with 10 bases that match TRBD1. CDR3 size: 13 residues. V shed 4 bases and J 6 bases; nucleotides not matched to a gene: 6. The germline gives CDR1 SQVTM, CDR2 ANQGSEA.

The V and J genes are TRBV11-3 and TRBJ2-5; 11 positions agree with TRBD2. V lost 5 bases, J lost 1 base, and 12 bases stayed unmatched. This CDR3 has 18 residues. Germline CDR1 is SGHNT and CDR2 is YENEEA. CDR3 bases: TGTGCCAGCAGCACCCGACTGCTAGCGGGGGGCCTCCAAGAGACCCAGTACTTC. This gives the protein CASSTRLLAGGLQETQYF.